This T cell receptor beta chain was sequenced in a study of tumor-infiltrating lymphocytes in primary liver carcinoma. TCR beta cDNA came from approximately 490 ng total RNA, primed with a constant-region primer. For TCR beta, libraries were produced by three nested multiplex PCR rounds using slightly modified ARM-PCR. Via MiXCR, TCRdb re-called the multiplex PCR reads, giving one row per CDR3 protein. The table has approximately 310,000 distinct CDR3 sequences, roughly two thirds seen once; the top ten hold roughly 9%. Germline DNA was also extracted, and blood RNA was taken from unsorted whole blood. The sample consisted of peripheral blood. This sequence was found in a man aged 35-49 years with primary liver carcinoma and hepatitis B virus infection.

CDR3 residues: CASTYRVREQFF. Here the CDR3 DNA reads TGTGCCTCAACATATAGGGTAAGGGAGCAGTTCTTC. The V call is TRBV30, the J call TRBJ2-1; D is unresolved. The CDR3 loop spans 12 amino acids. Per the germline V gene, CDR1 is GTSNPN and CDR2 is SVGIG (reference sequence). Trimming cost V 7 bases and J 10 bases, with 17 bases left between them.